The 12 T cell receptor beta chains below come from one sample, sequenced in a study of T cells after yellow fever vaccination. Via MiXCR, TCRdb re-called the 5' RACE reads, giving one row per CDR3 protein. The table includes about 120,000 distinct CDR3 sequences, approximately 9% detected once. The sample was CD8+ T cells sorted from PBMCs, taken on the day of the yellow fever booster vaccination. The source is a man aged 18 to 35 who received the YFV17D yellow fever vaccine.

The CDR3 bases are TGTGCCAGCAGTTATTGGTTACAGGGGCAACATAACACTGAAGCTTTCTTT. It translates to CASSYWLQGQHNTEAFF. The chain links TRBV6-5 to TRBJ1-1; 7 bases are shared with TRBD1. Trimming at V came to 3 bases and at J to 2 bases, leaving 12 bases not matched to a gene. Per germline, CDR1 MNHEY and CDR2 SVGAGI. The CDR3 has 17 residues.

Ten or more counts support this clonotype. The CDR3 nucleotides are TGCGCCAGCAGCCAAGAGAGGGGCGTCTCCTACGAGCAGTACTTC. It specifies CASSQERGVSYEQYF. This chain links TRBV4-3 with TRBJ2-7; D might be TRBD1 or TRBD2, each matching 5 bases. V was pared by 0 bases and J by 0 bases, with 9 bases between. CDR3 length equals 15 residues. Germline assignment: CDR1 LGHNA and CDR2 YSLEER.

This clonotype was picked up a small number of times. J is TRBJ1-2 and V is TRBV4-2; the D is unclear. Germline assignment: CDR1 LGHNA and CDR2 YNFKEQ. This CDR3 has 16 residues. V was trimmed by 0 bases and J by 4 bases, leaving 15 bases between them. CDR3 DNA sequence: TGTGCCAGCAGCCAAGAGTGGCGCTTTGGGCCCTATGGCTACACCTTC. Encoded protein: CASSQEWRFGPYGYTF.

This clonotype was seen a handful of times. This chain joins TRBV27 and TRBJ1-5; unclear D gene. This CDR3 is 11 amino acids long. V lost 4 bases, J lost 6 bases, and 4 bases lay in between. Germline-derived CDR1 and CDR2 are MNHEY and SMNVEV (reference sequence). Here the CDR3 reads CASSSGQPQHF. Written as DNA, the CDR3 is TGTGCCAGCAGTTCTGGTCAGCCCCAGCATTTT.

The chain has TRBV5-1 and TRBJ2-6; no reliable D call. The CDR3 spans 17 residues. CDR1 and CDR2 (germline): SGHRS, YFSETQ. V was pared by 0 bases and J by 0 bases, with 10 bases between. CDR3 nucleotide sequence: TGCGCCAGCAGCTTGGGACCAAGCAACTCTGGGGCCAACGTCCTGACTTTC. Translation gives CASSLGPSNSGANVLTF. Drawing the rest from reference TRBV5-1 and TRBJ2-6, the complete variable domain is KAGVTQTPRYLIKTRGQQVTLSCSPISGHRSVSWYQQTPGQGLQFLFEYFSETQRNKGNFPGRFSGRQFSNSRSEMNVSTLELGDSALYLCASSLGPSNSGANVLTFGAGSRLTVL.

V usage is TRBV6-6 and J usage is TRBJ1-3; D not certain. Germline V gives CDR1 MNHNY, CDR2 SVGAGI (reference sequence). The CDR3 sequence is 13 residues long. V was cut by 6 bases and J by 6 bases, with 12 bases left in between. The CDR3 DNA sequence: TGTGCCAGCAGCCGATACGGCGAAAACACCATATATTTT. Protein: CASSRYGENTIYF.

This clonotype was observed a handful of times. The chain combines TRBV29-1 with TRBJ2-1; TRBD2 matches at 8 bases. The CDR3 spans 15 residues. V gave up 4 bases and J gave up 8 bases; unmatched junction bases: 13. Germline values: CDR1 SQVTM, CDR2 ANQGSEA. In nucleotides, the CDR3 is TGCAGCGTTGTGGGGGAGAATAGCGGGGTAGATGAGCAGTTCTTC. Its protein product is CSVVGENSGVDEQFF.

The rearrangement uses TRBV29-1 and TRBJ2-3; 7 bases are a match to TRBD2. With 3 bases clipped from V and 5 bases from J, the junction kept 8 bases outside the gene matches. This CDR3 is 14 amino acids long. Germline CDR1 reads SQVTM; CDR2 reads ANQGSEA. CDR3 sequence (DNA): TGCAGCGTTGATTCGAGCGGGGATTTAGATACGCAGTATTTT. It translates to CSVDSSGDLDTQYF.

The rearrangement links TRBV6-2 or TRBV6-3 to TRBJ2-7; D not certain. CDR1 MNHEY and CDR2 SVGEGT come from the germline V gene. This CDR3 region has 16 residues. Trimming stripped 0 bases from V and 5 bases from J, with 17 bases between. Written as DNA, the CDR3 is TGTGCCAGCAGTTACTCGAGGACGCAAGGGCCCCACGAGCAGTACTTC. This gives the protein CASSYSRTQGPHEQYF.

Ten or more counts support this clonotype. CDR3 sequence: CASSWTSGVYNEQFF. In nucleotides, the CDR3 is TGTGCCAGCAGCTGGACTAGCGGGGTGTACAATGAGCAGTTCTTC. The rearrangement links TRBV11-2 to TRBJ2-1; TRBD2 aligns across 12 bases. The V segment lost 4 bases and the J segment 4 bases; nucleotides outside the gene matches: 2. This CDR3 has 15 residues. Germline V gene lookup returns CDR1 SGHAT and CDR2 FQNNGV.

J is TRBJ2-1 and V is TRBV7-9; tentative D call: TRBD2 (5 bases). The germline V gene has CDR1 SEHNR and CDR2 FQNEAQ (reference sequence). The germline V and J ends were trimmed by 4 bases and 4 bases, with 14 bases remaining between them. The CDR3 consists of 15 residues. The CDR3 sequence: CASSSREGQYNEQFF. CDR3 sequence (DNA): TGTGCCAGCAGCTCCCGAGAGGGCCAGTACAATGAGCAGTTCTTC.

The rearrangement joins TRBV27 to TRBJ2-2; unclear D gene. The CDR3 length is 15 residues. Germline CDR1 is MNHEY and CDR2 is SMNVEV (reference sequence). The V gene lost 3 bases and the J gene lost 2 bases, with 10 bases spanning the gap. The CDR3 region has the DNA TGTGCCAGCAGTTTTCAGTTCAGAAACACCGGGGAGCTGTTTTTT. Its protein is CASSFQFRNTGELFF.